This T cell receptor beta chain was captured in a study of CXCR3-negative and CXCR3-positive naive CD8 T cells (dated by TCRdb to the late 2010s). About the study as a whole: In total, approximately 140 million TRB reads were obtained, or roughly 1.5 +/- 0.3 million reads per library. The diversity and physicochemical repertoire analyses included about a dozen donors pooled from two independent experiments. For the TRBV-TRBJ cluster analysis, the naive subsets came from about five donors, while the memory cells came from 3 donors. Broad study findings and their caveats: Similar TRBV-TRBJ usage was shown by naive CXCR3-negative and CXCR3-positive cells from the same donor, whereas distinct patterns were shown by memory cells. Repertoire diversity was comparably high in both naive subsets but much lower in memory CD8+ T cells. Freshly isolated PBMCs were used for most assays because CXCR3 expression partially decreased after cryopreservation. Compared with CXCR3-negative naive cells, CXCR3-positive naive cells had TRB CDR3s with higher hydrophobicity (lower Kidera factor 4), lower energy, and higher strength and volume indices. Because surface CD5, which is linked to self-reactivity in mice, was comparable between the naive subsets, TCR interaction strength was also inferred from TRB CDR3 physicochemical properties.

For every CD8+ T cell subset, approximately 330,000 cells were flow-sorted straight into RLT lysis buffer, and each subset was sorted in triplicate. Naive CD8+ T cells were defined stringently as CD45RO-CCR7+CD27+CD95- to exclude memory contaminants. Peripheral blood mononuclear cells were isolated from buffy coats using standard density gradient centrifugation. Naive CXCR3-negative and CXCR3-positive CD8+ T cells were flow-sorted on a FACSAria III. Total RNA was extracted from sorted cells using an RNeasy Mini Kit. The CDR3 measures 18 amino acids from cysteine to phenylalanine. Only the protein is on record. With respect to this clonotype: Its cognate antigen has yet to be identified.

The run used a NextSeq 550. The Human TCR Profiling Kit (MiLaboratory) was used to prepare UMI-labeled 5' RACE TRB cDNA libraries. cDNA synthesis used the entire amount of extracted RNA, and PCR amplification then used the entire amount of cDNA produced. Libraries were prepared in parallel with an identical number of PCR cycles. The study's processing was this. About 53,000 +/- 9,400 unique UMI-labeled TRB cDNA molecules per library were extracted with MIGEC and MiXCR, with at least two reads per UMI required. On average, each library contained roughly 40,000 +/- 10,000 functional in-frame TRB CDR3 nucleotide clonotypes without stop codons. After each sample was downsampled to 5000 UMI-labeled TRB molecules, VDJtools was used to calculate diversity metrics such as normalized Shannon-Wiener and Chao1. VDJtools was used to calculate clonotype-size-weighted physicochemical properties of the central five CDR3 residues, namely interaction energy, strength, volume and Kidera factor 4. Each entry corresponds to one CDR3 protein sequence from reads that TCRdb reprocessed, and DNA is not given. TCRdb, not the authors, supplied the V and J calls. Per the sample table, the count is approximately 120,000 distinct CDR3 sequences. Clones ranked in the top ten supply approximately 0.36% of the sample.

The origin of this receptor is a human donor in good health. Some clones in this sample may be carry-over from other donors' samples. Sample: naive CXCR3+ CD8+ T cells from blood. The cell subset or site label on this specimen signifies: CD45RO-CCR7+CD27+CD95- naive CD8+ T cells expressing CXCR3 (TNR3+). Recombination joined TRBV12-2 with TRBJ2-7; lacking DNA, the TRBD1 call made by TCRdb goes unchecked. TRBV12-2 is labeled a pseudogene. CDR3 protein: CASRLAEFIGDPAYEQYF.